This TCR beta chain is drawn from a study of T cells after yellow fever vaccination. From the 5' RACE reads, TCRdb called clonotypes with MiXCR, one entry per CDR3 protein. The table includes 500,000 to 650,000 distinct CDR3 sequences, around 17% detected once. The CDR3 loop spans 17 amino acids. Per germline, CDR1 SGHRS and CDR2 YFSETQ. J gave up 1 base and V 0 bases, and 4 bases lay outside the gene matches. In this sample, this clonotype turned up a few times. The material was PBMCs, obtained about 5 days after the first yellow fever vaccination. This TCR was recovered from a man younger than 30 who received the YFV17D yellow fever vaccine. The V and J genes are TRBV5-1 and TRBJ2-2; TRBD1 aligns across 9 bases. As DNA, the CDR3 is TGCGCCAGCAGCTTGGTTGTGGGACAGGGGAACACCGGGGAGCTGTTTTTT. It codes for CASSLVVGQGNTGELFF.